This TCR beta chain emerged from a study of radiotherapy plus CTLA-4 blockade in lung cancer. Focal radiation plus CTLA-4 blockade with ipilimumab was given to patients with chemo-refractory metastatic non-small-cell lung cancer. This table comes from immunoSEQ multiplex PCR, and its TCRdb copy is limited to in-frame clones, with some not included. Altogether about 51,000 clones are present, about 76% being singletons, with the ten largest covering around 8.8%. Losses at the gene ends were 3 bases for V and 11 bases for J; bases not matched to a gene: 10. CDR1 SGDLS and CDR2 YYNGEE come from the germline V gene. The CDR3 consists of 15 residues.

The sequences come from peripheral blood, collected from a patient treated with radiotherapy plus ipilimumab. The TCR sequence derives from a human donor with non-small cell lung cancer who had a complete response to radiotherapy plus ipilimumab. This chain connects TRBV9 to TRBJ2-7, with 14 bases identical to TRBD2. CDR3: CASSAGTSGGPLKYF. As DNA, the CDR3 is TGTGCCAGCAGCGCGGGGACTAGCGGGGGCCCGCTAAAGTACTTC.